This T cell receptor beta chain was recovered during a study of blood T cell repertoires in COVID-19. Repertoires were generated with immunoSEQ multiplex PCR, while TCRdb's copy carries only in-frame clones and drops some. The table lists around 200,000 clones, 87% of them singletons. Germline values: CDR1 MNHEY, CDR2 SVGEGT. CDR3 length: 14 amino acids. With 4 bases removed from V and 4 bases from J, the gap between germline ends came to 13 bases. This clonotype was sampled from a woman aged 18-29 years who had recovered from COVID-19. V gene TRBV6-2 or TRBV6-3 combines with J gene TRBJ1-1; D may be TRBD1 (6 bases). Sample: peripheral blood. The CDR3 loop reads CASSLVRGSTEAFF. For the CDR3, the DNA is TGTGCCAGCAGTTTAGTCAGGGGAAGCACTGAAGCTTTCTTT.